A selection of T cell receptor beta chains follows, all from one sample in a study of cytomegalovirus exposure and HLA in healthy donors. Clones were sequenced by immunoSEQ multiplex PCR, and TCRdb holds only the in-frame ones, with some missing. The sample holds some 120,000 clones; around 78% are singletons and the top ten take roughly 2%. Sequenced input: PBMCs. Source of these receptors: a man aged 50 to 60 in good health and CMV-seronegative. Both conserved end residues are part of each CDR3. The order of the fields is J gene, D gene, V gene, clone size, CDR3 DNA, CDR3 protein. D genes are given only for firm matches. Not every row has a clone size; where given, it reads once, few, many or a size class.

J gene: TRBJ1-1
D gene: TRBD1
V gene: TRBV5-1
clone size: .
CDR3 DNA: TGCGCCAGCAGCAAAGACAGGGGGCAAGGCACTGAAGCTTTCTTT
CDR3 protein: CASSKDRGQGTEAFF

J gene: TRBJ1-6
D gene: .
V gene: TRBV5-6
clone size: .
CDR3 DNA: TGTGCCAGCAGCCCAACTAGTAGGCGGAGTTCACCCCTCCACTTT
CDR3 protein: CASSPTSRRSSPLHF

J gene: TRBJ2-1
D gene: TRBD2
V gene: TRBV7-9
clone size: .
CDR3 DNA: TGTTCCAGCAGCCCGCGGACTAGCGGGGGTAACAATGAGCAGTTCTTC
CDR3 protein: CSSSPRTSGGNNEQFF

J gene: TRBJ2-7
D gene: .
V gene: TRBV6-1
clone size: .
CDR3 DNA: TGTGCCAGCAGTGACCGCTACGAGCAGTACTTC
CDR3 protein: CASSDRYEQYF

J gene: TRBJ2-1
D gene: .
V gene: TRBV5-1
clone size: .
CDR3 DNA: TGCGCCAGCAGCCTAGGGGCTAGATGGGAGCAGTTCTTC
CDR3 protein: CASSLGARWEQFF

J gene: TRBJ2-1
D gene: .
V gene: TRBV18
clone size: .
CDR3 DNA: TGTGCCAGCTCACCCTCGACTAGCTCCTACAATGAGCAGTTCTTC
CDR3 protein: CASSPSTSSYNEQFF

J gene: TRBJ2-3
D gene: .
V gene: TRBV19
clone size: .
CDR3 DNA: TGTGCCAGTAGTATGTCCGGCACAGATACGCAGTATTTT
CDR3 protein: CASSMSGTDTQYF

J gene: TRBJ2-5
D gene: .
V gene: TRBV10-3
clone size: .
CDR3 DNA: TGTGCCATCAGTGAGTCAAGCGTAGAGACCCAGTACTTC
CDR3 protein: CAISESSVETQYF

J gene: TRBJ2-5
D gene: .
V gene: TRBV25-1
clone size: .
CDR3 DNA: TGTGCCAGCAGTGAATCCTTCTTGACTGGCCAAGAGACCCAGTACTTC
CDR3 protein: CASSESFLTGQETQYF

J gene: TRBJ1-1
D gene: TRBD1
V gene: TRBV15
clone size: .
CDR3 DNA: TGTGCCACCAGCAGAGATACAGGGGGGACCACTGAAGCTTTCTTT
CDR3 protein: CATSRDTGGTTEAFF

J gene: TRBJ2-3
D gene: .
V gene: TRBV6-5
clone size: .
CDR3 DNA: TGTGCCAGCAGGATCGGGACAACTAGCACAGATACGCAGTATTTT
CDR3 protein: CASRIGTTSTDTQYF

J gene: TRBJ1-1
D gene: .
V gene: TRBV7-9
clone size: .
CDR3 DNA: TGTGCCAGCAGCTTGGGGGGGGGCACCGCTTATAACACTGAAGCTTTCTTT
CDR3 protein: CASSLGGGTAYNTEAFF

J gene: TRBJ2-1
D gene: .
V gene: TRBV19
clone size: few
CDR3 DNA: TGTGCCAGTAGTATAGGGACTAACAATGAGCAGTTCTTC
CDR3 protein: CASSIGTNNEQFF

J gene: TRBJ2-3
D gene: TRBD1
V gene: TRBV6-4
clone size: .
CDR3 DNA: TGTGCCAGCAAGCCGGGACAGGGAACAGATACGCAGTATTTT
CDR3 protein: CASKPGQGTDTQYF

J gene: TRBJ1-4
D gene: .
V gene: TRBV7-9
clone size: few
CDR3 DNA: TGTGCCAGCAGCCCAGCGGGGGCTGAAAAACTGTTTTTT
CDR3 protein: CASSPAGAEKLFF

J gene: TRBJ1-2
D gene: TRBD1
V gene: TRBV6-1
clone size: .
CDR3 DNA: TGTGCCACCTGGGGACAGAACTATGGCTACACCTTC
CDR3 protein: CATWGQNYGYTF

J gene: TRBJ1-2
D gene: .
V gene: TRBV6-5
clone size: .
CDR3 DNA: TGTGCCAGCAGCCCCCCCGGGGCTAACTATGGCTACACCTTC
CDR3 protein: CASSPPGANYGYTF

J gene: TRBJ2-2
D gene: TRBD1
V gene: TRBV5-1
clone size: .
CDR3 DNA: TGCGCCAGCAGCCTGAGGGACAGGGACACCGGGGAGCTGTTTTTT
CDR3 protein: CASSLRDRDTGELFF

J gene: TRBJ2-3
D gene: TRBD2
V gene: TRBV30
clone size: .
CDR3 DNA: TGTGCCTGGAGTGAGACTAGCGTGGGGCAGTATTTT
CDR3 protein: CAWSETSVGQYF

J gene: TRBJ2-3
D gene: TRBD2
V gene: TRBV5-1
clone size: .
CDR3 DNA: TGCGCCAGCGAGGAAAGCGGGGGGGCCCGTACGCAGTATTTT
CDR3 protein: CASEESGGARTQYF

J gene: TRBJ1-1
D gene: .
V gene: TRBV30
clone size: .
CDR3 DNA: TGTGCCTGGGAGGCTCTGATGGGGGGGAACACTGAAGCTTTCTTT
CDR3 protein: CAWEALMGGNTEAFF

J gene: TRBJ1-2
D gene: TRBD1
V gene: TRBV11-2
clone size: .
CDR3 DNA: TGTGCCAGCAGCTTTAGGGGCAGGGGGGATTATGGCTACACCTTC
CDR3 protein: CASSFRGRGDYGYTF

J gene: TRBJ2-6
D gene: .
V gene: TRBV5-1
clone size: .
CDR3 DNA: TGCGCCAGCAGCCCCTCCCGGGGTGGGACTGGGGCCAACGTCCTGACTTTC
CDR3 protein: CASSPSRGGTGANVLTF

J gene: TRBJ2-5
D gene: TRBD2
V gene: TRBV14
clone size: .
CDR3 DNA: TGTGCCAGCAGCCTCCTCCTACTAGCGGGCCAAGAGACCCAGTACTTC
CDR3 protein: CASSLLLLAGQETQYF

J gene: TRBJ1-2
D gene: .
V gene: TRBV7-9
clone size: few
CDR3 DNA: TGTTCCAGCAGCTTAGGAACATATGGCTACACCTTC
CDR3 protein: CSSSLGTYGYTF

J gene: TRBJ1-6
D gene: .
V gene: TRBV6-5
clone size: medium-sized
CDR3 DNA: TGTGCCAGCAGTCCTGGGCAGGGTGGTAATTCACCCCTCCACTTT
CDR3 protein: CASSPGQGGNSPLHF

J gene: TRBJ2-1
D gene: TRBD2
V gene: TRBV7-9
clone size: .
CDR3 DNA: TGTGCCAGCGGAAGCGGGACTTTGACCTACAATGAGCAGTTCTTC
CDR3 protein: CASGSGTLTYNEQFF

J gene: TRBJ1-5
D gene: .
V gene: TRBV19
clone size: .
CDR3 DNA: TGTGCCAGTAGTATTTGGGGCGGGGGGAAAGATCAGCCCCAGCATTTT
CDR3 protein: CASSIWGGGKDQPQHF

J gene: TRBJ2-3
D gene: TRBD1
V gene: TRBV5-1
clone size: .
CDR3 DNA: TGCGCCAGCAGCTCCGGGACAGGGGGTGAGAATACGCAGTATTTT
CDR3 protein: CASSSGTGGENTQYF

J gene: TRBJ1-1
D gene: .
V gene: TRBV15
clone size: once
CDR3 DNA: TGTGCCACCAGCAGAGATATACAGGGCGACACTGAAGCTTTCTTT
CDR3 protein: CATSRDIQGDTEAFF

J gene: TRBJ1-5
D gene: .
V gene: TRBV2
clone size: once
CDR3 DNA: TGTGCCAGCAGGGAGACAGTTTTAAGCAATCAGCCCCAGCATTTT
CDR3 protein: CASRETVLSNQPQHF

J gene: TRBJ1-6
D gene: .
V gene: TRBV7-9
clone size: .
CDR3 DNA: TGTGCCAGCAGCTTTCAACGAGGAGAAAATTCACCCCTCCACTTT
CDR3 protein: CASSFQRGENSPLHF

J gene: TRBJ2-6
D gene: TRBD1
V gene: TRBV2
clone size: .
CDR3 DNA: TGTGCCAGCGGCCGGGACAGGGAGGGATATGAGGCCAACGTCCTGACTTTC
CDR3 protein: CASGRDREGYEANVLTF

J gene: TRBJ2-1
D gene: TRBD2
V gene: TRBV5-1
clone size: once
CDR3 DNA: TGCGCCAGCATACCCTCCCCAATAGCGGGGGGTTCCTACAATGAGCAGTTCTTC
CDR3 protein: CASIPSPIAGGSYNEQFF

J gene: TRBJ1-2
D gene: TRBD1
V gene: TRBV9
clone size: .
CDR3 DNA: TGTGCCAGCAGAGGGACAGGGGGCGGGTATGGCTACACCTTC
CDR3 protein: CASRGTGGGYGYTF

J gene: TRBJ1-3
D gene: TRBD1
V gene: TRBV11-2
clone size: .
CDR3 DNA: TGTGCCAGCAGCTTTACCGGGACAGGGGGAAACACCATATATTTT
CDR3 protein: CASSFTGTGGNTIYF

J gene: TRBJ2-3
D gene: TRBD2
V gene: TRBV5-6
clone size: .
CDR3 DNA: TGTGCCAGCAGCTTGGTCGGGCTGGGGGGGACAGATACGCAGTATTTT
CDR3 protein: CASSLVGLGGTDTQYF

J gene: TRBJ1-3
D gene: TRBD1
V gene: TRBV29-1
clone size: .
CDR3 DNA: TGCAGCGGGGGACAGGGCTCTGGAAACACCATATATTTT
CDR3 protein: CSGGQGSGNTIYF

J gene: TRBJ2-7
D gene: TRBD2
V gene: TRBV5-4
clone size: .
CDR3 DNA: TGTGCCAGCAGCTTGAGGAGCGGGACTAGCGGCTACGAGCAGTACTTC
CDR3 protein: CASSLRSGTSGYEQYF

J gene: TRBJ2-7
D gene: .
V gene: TRBV6-5
clone size: .
CDR3 DNA: TGTGCCAGCAGTTACTCGAGGTGGCCCCAGGGGTACGAGCAGTACTTC
CDR3 protein: CASSYSRWPQGYEQYF

J gene: TRBJ1-6
D gene: .
V gene: TRBV5-6
clone size: .
CDR3 DNA: TGTGCCAGCAGCTGGGGGGGGGCAGCAAGCTCCTATAATTCACCCCTCCACTTT
CDR3 protein: CASSWGGAASSYNSPLHF

J gene: TRBJ2-1
D gene: .
V gene: TRBV11-2
clone size: once
CDR3 DNA: TGTGCCAGCAGCTTAGTCTCACCGGAGGAAAACAATGAGCAGTTCTTC
CDR3 protein: CASSLVSPEENNEQFF

J gene: TRBJ2-3
D gene: .
V gene: TRBV2
clone size: .
CDR3 DNA: TGTGCCAGCAGTGTTGCGGCACCCTTGGGCACAGATACGCAGTATTTT
CDR3 protein: CASSVAAPLGTDTQYF

J gene: TRBJ2-1
D gene: TRBD1
V gene: TRBV29-1
clone size: few
CDR3 DNA: TGCAGCGACCGGGACAGGGCCTACAATGAGCAGTTCTTC
CDR3 protein: CSDRDRAYNEQFF

J gene: TRBJ2-1
D gene: .
V gene: TRBV5-4
clone size: .
CDR3 DNA: TGTGCCATCACAAAACAGGGTTACAATGAGCAGTTCTTC
CDR3 protein: CAITKQGYNEQFF

J gene: TRBJ2-5
D gene: TRBD2
V gene: TRBV15
clone size: .
CDR3 DNA: TGTGCCACTCGACTGGGCGGCTGGCGGGGGGCCGAAGAGACCCAGTACTTC
CDR3 protein: CATRLGGWRGAEETQYF

J gene: TRBJ2-5
D gene: .
V gene: TRBV29-1
clone size: .
CDR3 DNA: TGCAGCGTTGAAGTGGGGGCCGGGAAGACCCAGTACTTC
CDR3 protein: CSVEVGAGKTQYF

J gene: TRBJ2-7
D gene: TRBD2
V gene: TRBV7-2
clone size: .
CDR3 DNA: TGTGCCAGCAGCATAAAGAGCGGGGGGGCCTACGAGCAGTACTTC
CDR3 protein: CASSIKSGGAYEQYF

J gene: TRBJ2-3
D gene: .
V gene: TRBV5-4
clone size: .
CDR3 DNA: TGTGCCAGCAGCTTGTGGGCGGAGGCAACAGATACGCAGTATTTT
CDR3 protein: CASSLWAEATDTQYF

J gene: TRBJ1-1
D gene: .
V gene: TRBV29-1
clone size: .
CDR3 DNA: TGCAGCGTTGAGGCAGGGAACACTGAAGCTTTCTTT
CDR3 protein: CSVEAGNTEAFF